This is a list of T cell receptor beta chains from one sample in a study of T cell changes during pregnancy in multiple sclerosis. The repertoire was sequenced with immunoSEQ multiplex PCR; TCRdb's copy has only in-frame clones and lacks some. In the table there are more than 90,000 clones, 80% to 95% of which are singletons. Specimen: peripheral blood, collected after pregnancy. These receptors were obtained from a female donor with multiple sclerosis, enrolled in a pregnancy study. Each CDR3 is given with its conserved first and last residue. The D gene is left open where the match is weak. Some rows mark clone size as missing; the rest say once, few, many or name a class of expanded clone.

D gene: NA; V gene: TRBV4-1; J gene: TRBJ2-1; CDR3 length: 15; clone size: NA; CDR3 protein: CASSQAGGADYEQFF; CDR3 DNA: TGCGCCAGCAGCCAAGCTGGGGGCGCAGATTACGAGCAGTTCTTC
D gene: TRBD1; V gene: TRBV4-1; J gene: TRBJ1-2; CDR3 length: 14; clone size: NA; CDR3 protein: CASSPGQGDYGYTF; CDR3 DNA: TGCGCCAGCAGCCCCGGACAGGGGGATTATGGCTACACCTTC
D gene: TRBD2; V gene: TRBV5-1; J gene: TRBJ2-3; CDR3 length: 15; clone size: NA; CDR3 protein: CASSWSSGDGDTQYF; CDR3 DNA: TGCGCCAGCAGCTGGTCTAGCGGGGATGGGGATACGCAGTATTTT
D gene: TRBD1; V gene: TRBV2; J gene: TRBJ1-5; CDR3 length: 14; clone size: NA; CDR3 protein: CASSAQGSNQPQHF; CDR3 DNA: TGTGCCAGCAGCGCACAGGGGAGCAATCAGCCCCAGCATTTT
D gene: NA; V gene: TRBV25-1; J gene: TRBJ2-3; CDR3 length: 14; clone size: NA; CDR3 protein: CASSPTVNTDTQYF; CDR3 DNA: TGTGCCAGCAGTCCGACAGTTAACACAGATACGCAGTATTTT
D gene: NA; V gene: TRBV27; J gene: TRBJ1-1; CDR3 length: 14; clone size: NA; CDR3 protein: CASRSVEKNTEAFF; CDR3 DNA: TGTGCCAGCAGGTCGGTCGAGAAGAACACTGAAGCTTTCTTT
D gene: NA; V gene: TRBV7-2; J gene: TRBJ1-6; CDR3 length: 16; clone size: few; CDR3 protein: CASSSWTGNYNSPLHF; CDR3 DNA: TGTGCCAGCAGCTCGTGGACGGGGAATTATAATTCACCCCTCCACTTT
D gene: TRBD1; V gene: TRBV11-2; J gene: TRBJ2-2; CDR3 length: 15; clone size: NA; CDR3 protein: CASSAGTGVSGELFF; CDR3 DNA: TGTGCCAGCAGCGCCGGGACAGGGGTTTCCGGGGAGCTGTTTTTT
D gene: NA; V gene: TRBV5-1; J gene: TRBJ2-5; CDR3 length: 13; clone size: NA; CDR3 protein: CASRRVSQETQYF; CDR3 DNA: TGCGCCAGCAGGAGGGTATCCCAAGAGACCCAGTACTTC
D gene: TRBD1; V gene: TRBV4-2; J gene: TRBJ1-2; CDR3 length: 14; clone size: NA; CDR3 protein: CASSPGTGGYGYTF; CDR3 DNA: TGTGCCAGCAGCCCGGGGACAGGAGGATATGGCTACACCTTC
D gene: TRBD1; V gene: TRBV5-1; J gene: TRBJ2-1; CDR3 length: 15; clone size: NA; CDR3 protein: CASTEPGGFGGEQFF; CDR3 DNA: TGCGCCAGCACTGAACCAGGGGGTTTTGGCGGTGAGCAGTTCTTC
D gene: TRBD1; V gene: TRBV6-6; J gene: TRBJ1-1; CDR3 length: 14; clone size: NA; CDR3 protein: CASSYPGTAVEAFF; CDR3 DNA: TGTGCCAGCAGTTACCCCGGGACAGCTGTTGAAGCTTTCTTT
D gene: NA; V gene: TRBV27; J gene: TRBJ2-2; CDR3 length: 13; clone size: NA; CDR3 protein: CASSFSDTGELFF; CDR3 DNA: TGTGCCAGCAGTTTTTCTGACACCGGGGAGCTGTTTTTT
D gene: TRBD1; V gene: TRBV19; J gene: TRBJ2-7; CDR3 length: 17; clone size: NA; CDR3 protein: CASSPILGGTGVYEQYF; CDR3 DNA: TGTGCCAGTAGTCCCATTTTAGGGGGGACAGGGGTGTACGAGCAGTACTTC
D gene: NA; V gene: TRBV5-8; J gene: TRBJ2-5; CDR3 length: 15; clone size: NA; CDR3 protein: CASSLDRVLGETQYF; CDR3 DNA: TGTGCCAGCAGCTTGGACAGAGTGCTGGGAGAGACCCAGTACTTC
D gene: TRBD1; V gene: TRBV19; J gene: TRBJ1-1; CDR3 length: 15; clone size: NA; CDR3 protein: CASSPGGLGNTEAFF; CDR3 DNA: TGTGCCAGTAGTCCAGGGGGGTTGGGGAACACTGAAGCTTTCTTT
D gene: TRBD2; V gene: TRBV4-3; J gene: TRBJ2-7; CDR3 length: 14; clone size: NA; CDR3 protein: CASSQNGGGYEQYF; CDR3 DNA: TGCGCCAGCAGCCAAAACGGGGGGGGCTACGAGCAGTACTTC
D gene: TRBD1; V gene: TRBV7-6; J gene: TRBJ2-7; CDR3 length: 17; clone size: NA; CDR3 protein: CASSSRIRDRDSYEQYF; CDR3 DNA: TGTGCCAGCAGCTCCCGTATCCGGGACAGGGATTCCTACGAGCAGTACTTC
D gene: NA; V gene: TRBV6-5; J gene: TRBJ2-3; CDR3 length: 14; clone size: NA; CDR3 protein: CASRRERGTDTQYF; CDR3 DNA: TGTGCCAGCAGACGGGAGCGGGGCACAGATACGCAGTATTTT
D gene: TRBD1; V gene: TRBV4-3; J gene: TRBJ1-4; CDR3 length: 14; clone size: NA; CDR3 protein: CASSQGQGAEKLFF; CDR3 DNA: TGCGCCAGCAGCCAGGGACAGGGGGCTGAAAAACTGTTTTTT
D gene: TRBD1; V gene: TRBV2; J gene: TRBJ2-7; CDR3 length: 15; clone size: NA; CDR3 protein: CASRTGTGGSYEQYF; CDR3 DNA: TGTGCCAGCAGGACCGGGACAGGTGGCTCCTACGAGCAGTACTTC
D gene: TRBD1; V gene: TRBV10-3; J gene: TRBJ2-6; CDR3 length: 17; clone size: NA; CDR3 protein: CATFPGTGAGGANVLTF; CDR3 DNA: TGTGCCACCTTCCCGGGGACAGGGGCCGGGGGGGCCAACGTCCTGACTTTC
D gene: NA; V gene: TRBV29-1; J gene: TRBJ1-1; CDR3 length: 13; clone size: NA; CDR3 protein: CSVENFMNTEAFF; CDR3 DNA: TGCAGCGTTGAAAATTTTATGAACACTGAAGCTTTCTTT
D gene: TRBD1; V gene: TRBV19; J gene: TRBJ2-2; CDR3 length: 15; clone size: NA; CDR3 protein: CASSSRGSNTGELFF; CDR3 DNA: TGTGCCAGTAGTAGCAGGGGGAGTAACACCGGGGAGCTGTTTTTT
D gene: TRBD2; V gene: TRBV7-9; J gene: TRBJ2-7; CDR3 length: 14; clone size: once; CDR3 protein: CASSLGLAGSSPYF; CDR3 DNA: TGTGCCAGCAGCTTAGGGCTAGCGGGATCCAGCCCGTACTTC
D gene: NA; V gene: TRBV19; J gene: TRBJ2-6; CDR3 length: 15; clone size: NA; CDR3 protein: CASSQRQAGANVLTF; CDR3 DNA: TGTGCCAGTAGTCAGAGACAGGCTGGGGCCAACGTCCTGACTTTC
D gene: NA; V gene: TRBV7-8; J gene: TRBJ1-4; CDR3 length: 15; clone size: few; CDR3 protein: CASSLLEQVDEKLFF; CDR3 DNA: TGTGCCAGCAGCTTACTCGAACAGGTGGATGAAAAACTGTTTTTT
D gene: NA; V gene: TRBV19; J gene: TRBJ1-1; CDR3 length: 15; clone size: NA; CDR3 protein: CALNAAIVMNTEAFF; CDR3 DNA: TGTGCCTTGAACGCGGCAATCGTTATGAACACTGAAGCTTTCTTT
D gene: TRBD1; V gene: TRBV30; J gene: TRBJ1-6; CDR3 length: 15; clone size: NA; CDR3 protein: CAWSFWTGWKSPLHF; CDR3 DNA: TGTGCCTGGAGTTTCTGGACAGGGTGGAAATCACCCCTCCACTTT
D gene: TRBD2; V gene: TRBV7-9; J gene: TRBJ2-7; CDR3 length: 16; clone size: NA; CDR3 protein: CASSAEGGGPLYEQYF; CDR3 DNA: TGTGCCAGCAGCGCAGAGGGCGGGGGTCCTCTTTACGAGCAGTACTTC
D gene: NA; V gene: TRBV27; J gene: TRBJ2-1; CDR3 length: 18; clone size: once; CDR3 protein: CASSLSPPGSNSYNEQFF; CDR3 DNA: TGTGCCAGCAGTTTATCCCCGCCAGGGTCGAACTCCTACAATGAGCAGTTCTTC
D gene: TRBD1; V gene: TRBV7-3; J gene: TRBJ2-5; CDR3 length: 15; clone size: NA; CDR3 protein: CASSLMGQGSETQYF; CDR3 DNA: TGTGCCAGCAGCTTAATGGGACAGGGCTCTGAGACCCAGTACTTC
D gene: TRBD1; V gene: TRBV7-9; J gene: TRBJ1-4; CDR3 length: 18; clone size: NA; CDR3 protein: CASPDPGQGFAPYEKLFF; CDR3 DNA: TGTGCCAGCCCGGATCCGGGACAGGGGTTCGCTCCCTATGAAAAACTGTTTTTT
D gene: TRBD2; V gene: TRBV30; J gene: TRBJ2-1; CDR3 length: 15; clone size: NA; CDR3 protein: CAWREGGSSYNEQFF; CDR3 DNA: TGTGCCTGGAGAGAGGGCGGGAGCTCCTACAATGAGCAGTTCTTC
D gene: TRBD2; V gene: TRBV2; J gene: TRBJ2-7; CDR3 length: 14; clone size: NA; CDR3 protein: CASSERGPAYEQYF; CDR3 DNA: TGTGCCAGCAGCGAGCGGGGTCCAGCCTACGAGCAGTACTTC
D gene: NA; V gene: TRBV5-4; J gene: TRBJ1-1; CDR3 length: 12; clone size: NA; CDR3 protein: CASSLDKGEAFF; CDR3 DNA: TGTGCCAGCAGCTTGGATAAGGGGGAAGCTTTCTTT
D gene: NA; V gene: TRBV7-9; J gene: TRBJ1-2; CDR3 length: 13; clone size: once; CDR3 protein: CASSFVGGEGYTF; CDR3 DNA: TGTGCCAGCAGCTTCGTGGGAGGGGAAGGCTACACCTTC
D gene: TRBD1; V gene: TRBV4-1; J gene: TRBJ1-6; CDR3 length: 18; clone size: NA; CDR3 protein: CASSEPGRRDRDNSPLHF; CDR3 DNA: TGCGCCAGCAGCGAACCCGGCCGCCGGGACAGAGATAATTCACCCCTCCACTTT
D gene: NA; V gene: TRBV30; J gene: TRBJ1-1; CDR3 length: 13; clone size: NA; CDR3 protein: CAWSPRENTEAFF; CDR3 DNA: TGTGCCTGGAGTCCCCGAGAGAACACTGAAGCTTTCTTT
D gene: TRBD1; V gene: TRBV18; J gene: TRBJ1-1; CDR3 length: 15; clone size: NA; CDR3 protein: CASSPRPDRGQQAFF; CDR3 DNA: TGTGCCAGCTCACCACGGCCGGACAGGGGGCAGCAAGCTTTCTTT